This T cell receptor beta chain derives from a study of fetal regulatory T cell absence and autoimmunity (dated by TCRdb to about 2017). Study-level background: Exocrine pancreas autoimmunity was seen in the IPEX patients without clinical diabetes.

The DNeasy Blood and Tissue Kit was used to extract about 1.9-3.4 ug of genomic DNA from umbilical cord blood or frozen pancreas. Amplification and barcoding of TCRbeta CDR3 regions were carried out by two-step multiplex PCR on the immunoSEQ human TCRbeta survey platform. Libraries were sequenced on Illumina instruments, and IgH from the same samples was sequenced in parallel. The source study handled its data this way. To remove PCR and sequencing errors, raw reads were filtered against IMGT V, D, J definitions and grouped with a nearest-neighbor algorithm. A clone was defined as an identical nucleotide sequence, and differential abundance between tissues was tested with a Fisher exact test for each clone using a pFDR threshold of p<0.01. Clones whose frequencies were too low for statistical inference were excluded by a minimum inclusion filter of 10 in either sample. Pairwise clonal comparisons used the immunoSEQ Analyzer, and gene family usage was assessed with IMGT tools. Drawn from immuneACCESS, this table holds only the in-frame rearrangements with V and J called that TCRdb kept. Clones are partly lost; checked studies trace under half to an unresolved V gene and leave the rest unexplained. V, J and clone size reflect that table, while D and trimming were determined from the DNA. Across this sample there are approximately 49,000 clones, with approximately 83% seen only once. Of the sample, around 0.43% falls within the top ten clones.

Taken from the germline V gene, the CDR1 and CDR2 loops are SGDLS and YYNGEE. The CDR3 runs 14 amino acids, cysteine and phenylalanine included. Of all the DNA, just the CDR3 is kept, 42 bases in frame from base 1. Unmatched junction bases come to 2, with V trimmed by 0 bases and J by 7 bases. This clone was seen a single time. The antigen this receptor binds is unknown. No quality values exist for individual bases; no much larger clone is one base distant. Beyond this particular receptor, the publication reports: TRB gene family usage was broadly similar between cord blood and pancreas, resembling published neonatal and adult repertoires. Significant oligoclonal enrichment of the TCR compartment was observed in pancreas versus cord blood, with some top clones enriched more than 85-fold. The oligoclonal enrichment was interpreted as supporting antigen-driven autoimmunity in the pancreas before birth in IPEX syndrome.

The TCR sequence derives from a newborn boy with IPEX syndrome. The specimen sequenced was cord blood. The chain couples TRBV9 to TRBJ2-4, and TRBD1 aligns with 9 junction nucleotides. The nucleotide sequence reads TGTGCCAGCAGCGTAGGAGACAGGGGGAACATTCAGTACTTC. Translation gives CASSVGDRGNIQYF.